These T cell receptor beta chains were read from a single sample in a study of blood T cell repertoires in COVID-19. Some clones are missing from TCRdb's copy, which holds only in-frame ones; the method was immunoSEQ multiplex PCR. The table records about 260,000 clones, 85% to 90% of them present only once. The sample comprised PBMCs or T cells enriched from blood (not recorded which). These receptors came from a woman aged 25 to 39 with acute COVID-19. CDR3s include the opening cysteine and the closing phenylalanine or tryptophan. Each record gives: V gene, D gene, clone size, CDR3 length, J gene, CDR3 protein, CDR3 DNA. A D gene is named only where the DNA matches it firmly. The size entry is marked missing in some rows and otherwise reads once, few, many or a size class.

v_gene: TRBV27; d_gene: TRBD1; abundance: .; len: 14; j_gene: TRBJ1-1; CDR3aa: CASSRQGANTEAFF; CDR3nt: TGTGCCAGCAGTCGGCAGGGGGCAAACACTGAAGCTTTCTTT
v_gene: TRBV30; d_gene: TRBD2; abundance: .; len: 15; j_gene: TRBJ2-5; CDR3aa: CAWFMTSGIQETQYF; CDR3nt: TGTGCCTGGTTCATGACTAGCGGGATCCAAGAGACCCAGTACTTC
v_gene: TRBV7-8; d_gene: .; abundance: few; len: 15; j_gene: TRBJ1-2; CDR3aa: CASSPDRKPSYGYTF; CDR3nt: TGTGCCAGCAGCCCAGACAGAAAACCCTCTTATGGCTACACCTTC
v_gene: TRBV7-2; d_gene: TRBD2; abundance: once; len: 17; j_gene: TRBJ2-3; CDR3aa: CASSFYKTSGSTDTQYF; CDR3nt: TGTGCCAGCTCTTTCTATAAGACTAGCGGGAGCACAGATACGCAGTATTTT
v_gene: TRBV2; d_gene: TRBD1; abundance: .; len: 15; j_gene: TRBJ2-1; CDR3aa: CASSGTGGRDNEQFF; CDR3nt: TGTGCCAGCTCCGGGACAGGGGGCAGGGACAATGAGCAGTTCTTC
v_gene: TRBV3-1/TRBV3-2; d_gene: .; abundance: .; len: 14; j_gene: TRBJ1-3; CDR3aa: CASSPGLSGNTIYF; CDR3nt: TGTGCCAGCAGCCCAGGGCTCTCTGGAAACACCATATATTTT
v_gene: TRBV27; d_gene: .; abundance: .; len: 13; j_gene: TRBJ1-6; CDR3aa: CASSLEGNSPLHF; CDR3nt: TGTGCCAGCAGTTTGGAGGGCAATTCACCCCTCCACTTT
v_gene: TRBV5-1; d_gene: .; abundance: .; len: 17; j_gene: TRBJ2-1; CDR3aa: CASSLAITSSSYNEQFF; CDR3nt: TGCGCCAGCAGCTTGGCTATAACTAGCAGCTCCTACAATGAGCAGTTCTTC
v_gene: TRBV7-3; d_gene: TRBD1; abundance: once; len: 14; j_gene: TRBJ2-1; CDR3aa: CASSGTGPHNEQFF; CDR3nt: TGTGCCAGCAGTGGGACAGGGCCACACAATGAGCAGTTCTTC
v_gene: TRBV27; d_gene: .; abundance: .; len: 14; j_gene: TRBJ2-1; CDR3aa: CASSWGGRGNEQFF; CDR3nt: TGTGCCAGCAGTTGGGGGGGCCGGGGTAATGAGCAGTTCTTC
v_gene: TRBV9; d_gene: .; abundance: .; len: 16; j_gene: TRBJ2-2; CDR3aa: CASSALGLFNTGELFF; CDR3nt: TGTGCCAGCAGCGCACTAGGACTTTTTAACACCGGGGAGCTGTTTTTT
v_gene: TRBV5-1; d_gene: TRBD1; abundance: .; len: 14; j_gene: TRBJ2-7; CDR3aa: CASSPDRGRRGQYF; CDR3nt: TGCGCCAGCAGCCCGGACAGGGGGCGCAGGGGGCAGTACTTC
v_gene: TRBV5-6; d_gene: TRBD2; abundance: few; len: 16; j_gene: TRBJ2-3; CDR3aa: CASSLGLAGVGDTQYF; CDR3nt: TGTGCCAGCAGCCTAGGACTAGCGGGAGTGGGAGATACGCAGTATTTT
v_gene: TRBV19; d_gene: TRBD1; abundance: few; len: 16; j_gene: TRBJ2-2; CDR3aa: CASSIIQGAYAGELFF; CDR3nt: TGTGCCAGTAGTATAATACAGGGGGCGTACGCCGGGGAGCTGTTTTTT
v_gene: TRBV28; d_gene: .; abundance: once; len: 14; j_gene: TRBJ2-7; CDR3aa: CASSLGSGFREQYF; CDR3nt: TGTGCCAGCAGTTTAGGGTCAGGGTTCCGCGAGCAGTACTTC
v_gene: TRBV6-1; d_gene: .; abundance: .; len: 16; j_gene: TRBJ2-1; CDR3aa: CASSEPGQYTYNEQFF; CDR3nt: TGTGCCAGCAGTGAACCGGGTCAATATACCTACAATGAGCAGTTCTTC
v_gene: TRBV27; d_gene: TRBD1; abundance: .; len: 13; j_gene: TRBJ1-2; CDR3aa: CASSPGGTYGYTF; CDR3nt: TGTGCCAGCAGCCCAGGGGGGACCTATGGCTACACCTTC
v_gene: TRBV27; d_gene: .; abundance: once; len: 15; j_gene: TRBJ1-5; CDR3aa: CASSLEGVSNQPQHF; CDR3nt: TGTGCCAGCAGTTTAGAGGGTGTGAGCAATCAGCCCCAGCATTTT
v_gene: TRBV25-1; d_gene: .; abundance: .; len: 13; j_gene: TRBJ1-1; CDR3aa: CASSEFQGSEAFF; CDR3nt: TGTGCCAGCAGTGAATTCCAGGGGTCTGAAGCTTTCTTT
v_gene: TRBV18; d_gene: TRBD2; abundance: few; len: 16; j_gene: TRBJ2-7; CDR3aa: CASSPPGLAGAYEQYF; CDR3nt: TGTGCCAGCTCACCTCCCGGACTAGCGGGAGCCTACGAGCAGTACTTC
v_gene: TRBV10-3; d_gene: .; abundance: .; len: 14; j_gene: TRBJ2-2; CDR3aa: CATHGERWNGELFF; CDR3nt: TGTGCCACCCACGGGGAGCGGTGGAACGGGGAGCTGTTTTTT
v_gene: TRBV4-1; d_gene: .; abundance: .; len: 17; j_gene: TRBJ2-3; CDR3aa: CASSQDLGGAGTDTQYF; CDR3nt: TGCGCCAGCAGCCAAGATCTGGGCGGGGCAGGCACAGATACGCAGTATTTT
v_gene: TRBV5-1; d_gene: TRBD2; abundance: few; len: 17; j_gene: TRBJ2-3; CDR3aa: CASSLDLAGGPTDTQYF; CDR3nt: TGCGCCAGCAGCTTGGACCTAGCGGGAGGGCCGACAGATACGCAGTATTTT
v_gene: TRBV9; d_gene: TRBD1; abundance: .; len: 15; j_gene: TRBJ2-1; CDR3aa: CASSVAGTGTNEQFF; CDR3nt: TGTGCCAGCAGCGTAGCCGGGACAGGGACCAATGAGCAGTTCTTC
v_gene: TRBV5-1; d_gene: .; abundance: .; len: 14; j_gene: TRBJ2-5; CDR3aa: CASSLASGQETQYF; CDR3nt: TGCGCCAGCAGCTTGGCGTCAGGGCAAGAGACCCAGTACTTC
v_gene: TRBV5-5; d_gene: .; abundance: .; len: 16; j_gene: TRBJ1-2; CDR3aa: CASSLKSAFRNYGYTF; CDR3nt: TGTGCCAGCAGCTTGAAGTCAGCGTTTAGGAACTATGGCTACACCTTC
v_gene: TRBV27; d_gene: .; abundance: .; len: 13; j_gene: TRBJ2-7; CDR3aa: CASSPTTAYEQYF; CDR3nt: TGTGCCAGCAGTCCCACGACAGCCTACGAGCAGTACTTC
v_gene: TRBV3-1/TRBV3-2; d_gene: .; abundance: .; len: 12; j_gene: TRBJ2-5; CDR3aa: CASRGGGETQYF; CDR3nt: TGTGCCAGCAGAGGGGGGGGTGAGACCCAGTACTTC
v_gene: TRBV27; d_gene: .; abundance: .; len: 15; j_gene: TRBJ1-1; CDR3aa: CASSFGPGLNTEAFF; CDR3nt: TGTGCCAGCAGTTTCGGCCCAGGTTTGAACACTGAAGCTTTCTTT
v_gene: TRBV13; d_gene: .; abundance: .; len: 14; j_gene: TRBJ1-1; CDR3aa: CASSRSQGNTEAFF; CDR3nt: TGTGCCAGCAGCCGTTCACAGGGGAACACTGAAGCTTTCTTT
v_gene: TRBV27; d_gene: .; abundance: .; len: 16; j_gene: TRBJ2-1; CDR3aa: CASSLSSGHTIYEQFF; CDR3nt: TGTGCCAGCAGTTTATCGTCCGGCCACACTATCTATGAGCAGTTCTTC
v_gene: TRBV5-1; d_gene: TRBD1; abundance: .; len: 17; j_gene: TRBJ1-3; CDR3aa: CASSLGQGRNSGNTIYF; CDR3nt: TGCGCCAGCAGCCTCGGACAGGGACGAAACTCTGGAAACACCATATATTTT
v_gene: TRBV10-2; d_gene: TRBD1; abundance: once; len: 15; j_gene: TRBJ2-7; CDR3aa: CASSESQGAPYEQYF; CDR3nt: TGCGCCAGCAGTGAGTCCCAGGGGGCTCCCTACGAGCAGTACTTC
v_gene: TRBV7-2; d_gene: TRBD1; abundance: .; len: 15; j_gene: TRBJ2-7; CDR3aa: CASSATRDRAHEQYF; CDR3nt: TGTGCCAGCAGCGCGACCCGGGACAGGGCCCACGAGCAGTACTTC
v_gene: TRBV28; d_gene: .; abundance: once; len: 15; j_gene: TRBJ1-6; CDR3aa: CASNSGGQGYSPLHF; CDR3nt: TGTGCCAGCAATTCAGGCGGGCAGGGGTATTCACCCCTCCACTTT
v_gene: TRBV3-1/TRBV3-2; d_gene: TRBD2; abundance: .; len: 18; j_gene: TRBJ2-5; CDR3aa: CASSQSPPTSGSGETQYF; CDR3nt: TGTGCCAGCAGCCAAAGTCCACCGACTAGCGGGAGCGGGGAGACCCAGTACTTC
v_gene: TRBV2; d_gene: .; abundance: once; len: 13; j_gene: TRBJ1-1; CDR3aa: CASAFWRNTEAFF; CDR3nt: TGTGCCAGCGCGTTCTGGAGGAACACTGAAGCTTTCTTT
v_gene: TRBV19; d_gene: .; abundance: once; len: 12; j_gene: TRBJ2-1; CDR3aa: CASELNGNEQFF; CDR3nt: TGTGCCAGTGAACTAAATGGGAATGAGCAGTTCTTC
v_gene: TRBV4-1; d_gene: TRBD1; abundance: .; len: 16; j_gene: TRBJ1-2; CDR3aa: CASTPGTGFGNYGYTF; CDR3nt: TGCGCCAGTACCCCCGGGACAGGGTTCGGGAACTATGGCTACACCTTC
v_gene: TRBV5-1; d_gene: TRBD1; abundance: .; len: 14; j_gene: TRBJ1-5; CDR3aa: CASSPDRADQPQHF; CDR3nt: TGCGCCAGCAGCCCGGACAGGGCGGATCAGCCCCAGCATTTT
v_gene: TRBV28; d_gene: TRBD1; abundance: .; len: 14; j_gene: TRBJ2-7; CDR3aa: CASSPQTGAYEQYF; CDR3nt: TGTGCCAGCAGCCCCCAGACAGGGGCCTACGAGCAGTACTTC
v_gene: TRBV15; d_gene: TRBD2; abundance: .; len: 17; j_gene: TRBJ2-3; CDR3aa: CATSRVQSGRVTDTQYF; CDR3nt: TGTGCCACCAGCAGAGTCCAAAGCGGGAGGGTGACAGATACGCAGTATTTT
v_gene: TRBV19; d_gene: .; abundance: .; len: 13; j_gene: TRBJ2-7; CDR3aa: CASSIQGSSEQYF; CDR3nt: TGTGCCAGTAGTATACAGGGATCCTCCGAGCAGTACTTC
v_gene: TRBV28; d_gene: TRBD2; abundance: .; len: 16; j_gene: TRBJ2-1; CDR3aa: CASRNSGSLSYNEQFF; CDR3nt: TGTGCCAGCAGAAATAGCGGGAGTCTATCCTACAATGAGCAGTTCTTC
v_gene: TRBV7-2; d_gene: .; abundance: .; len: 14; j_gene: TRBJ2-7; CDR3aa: CASSTGTGTYEQYF; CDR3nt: TGTGCCAGCAGCACCGGGACTGGTACCTACGAGCAGTACTTC
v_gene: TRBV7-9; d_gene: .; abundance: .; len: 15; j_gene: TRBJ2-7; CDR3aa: CASSLLGAGLYEQYF; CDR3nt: TGTGCCAGCAGCCTTCTGGGAGCGGGTCTCTACGAGCAGTACTTC
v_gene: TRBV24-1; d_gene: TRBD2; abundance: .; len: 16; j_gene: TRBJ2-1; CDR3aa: CATSETGLADYNEQFF; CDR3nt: TGTGCCACCAGTGAAACGGGACTAGCGGATTACAATGAGCAGTTCTTC
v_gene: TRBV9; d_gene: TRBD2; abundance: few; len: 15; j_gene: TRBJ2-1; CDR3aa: CASSVGLATHNEQFF; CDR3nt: TGTGCCAGCAGCGTAGGACTAGCGACCCACAATGAGCAGTTCTTC
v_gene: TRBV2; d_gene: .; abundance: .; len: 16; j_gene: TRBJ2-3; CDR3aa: CASSEDGGERTDTQYF; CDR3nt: TGTGCCAGCAGTGAAGACGGCGGAGAGCGCACAGATACGCAGTATTTT
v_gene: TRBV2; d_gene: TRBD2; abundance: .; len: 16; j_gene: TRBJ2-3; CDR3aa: CASTGAGGYGSDTQYF; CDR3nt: TGTGCCAGCACCGGAGCGGGAGGGTATGGGTCAGATACGCAGTATTTT
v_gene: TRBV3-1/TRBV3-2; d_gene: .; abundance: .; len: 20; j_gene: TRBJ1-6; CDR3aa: CASSQVVWRQTDWGNSPLHF; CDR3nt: TGTGCCAGCAGCCAAGTAGTATGGCGACAGACAGATTGGGGAAATTCACCCCTCCACTTT